This entry describes one T cell receptor (beta chain). The sample originates from a study of blood T cell repertoires in COVID-19. Study details: There were acute and convalescent COVID-19 samples, and they came from the United States, Italy and Spain. PBMCs, B-cell-depleted T cells, or T cells provided the cDNA or gDNA that made up the material.

Per the original methods: Scientists estimated how many nucleated cells there were by amplifying reference gene primers. TCRdb keeps only in-frame clones here, not all; method: immunoSEQ multiplex PCR. V and J calls plus clone size are reproduced from that table; the DNA served to infer D and trimming. The sample holds over 90,000 clones, 81% seen once. The CDR3 consists of 14 residues. V dropped 4 bases and J dropped 7 bases, with 16 bases sitting between them. Per the germline V gene, CDR1 is SGHDT and CDR2 is YYEEEE. The J gene is TRBJ2-3, the V gene TRBV5-6, with D possibly TRBD1 on 5 matching bases. The clonotype was recovered from a man older than 75 with active or convalescent COVID-19. The sequencing input was peripheral blood. CDR3 amino acids: CASSPGRNVYTQYF. CDR3 bases: TGTGCCAGCAGCCCAGGGCGCAACGTGTATACGCAGTATTTT.